The entry below gives a single T cell receptor beta chain sequence along with its context. This clone's antigen is unknown. Per-nucleotide qualities are absent, and no much larger clonotype sits a single base away. The roughly 89 tumor samples underwent high-throughput TCR profiling with ImmunoSEQ. Per the source publication's procedure: Repertoire diversity metrics included richness (unique productive sequences), clonality, evenness and relatedness; Bhattacharyya coefficient assessed similarity between samples. In a sensitivity analysis, TCRs with fewer than two reads were excluded, and consistent conclusions were obtained. TCRdb's version of the immuneACCESS table is confined to in-frame rearrangements and falls short of the full clone set. An unresolved V gene accounts for under half of the shortfall where checked; the remainder is of unknown origin. V and J calls plus clone size are reproduced from that table; the DNA served to infer D and trimming. The sample table lists 9,500 to 15,000 clones, about 90% of them with a count of one. The ten largest make up around 2.7% of the sample.

The tumor samples were collected prior to definitive surgery or chemotherapy. Genomic DNA was extracted by the MD Anderson Biospecimen Extraction Resource, and TCR sequencing was done by the MD Anderson Cancer Genomics Laboratory. This record belongs to a study of high-grade serous ovarian cancer treatment subgroups (dated by TCRdb to the early 2020s). About the investigation overall: A mean of approximately 14,000 reads and 7,494 unique TCR beta rearrangements per sample was generated by sequencing. The study profiled TCR beta repertoires in high-grade serous ovarian cancer patients grouped by complete gross resection or neoadjuvant chemotherapy response under a laparoscopic triage algorithm. A cohort of about 30 patients was included: around ten with no residual disease after primary surgery (R0), around ten who were excellent NACT responders, and around ten who were poor NACT responders. Each patient contributed one primary tumor and two metastatic tumor samples, giving 90 samples in total.

The trim is 0 bases for V and 5 bases for J, with a gap of 7 bases between the germline ends. From the germline V gene, CDR1 is LGHNA and CDR2 is YSLEER. The CDR3 numbers 14 residues from cysteine through phenylalanine. Here the CDR3 DNA is all that survives: 42 bases in frame from base 1. The research as a whole found: TCR clonal relatedness showed a positive correlation with neoantigen level and a trend toward positive correlation with copy number variation and mutation load from whole-genome sequencing. The TCR repertoire analyses centered on CDR3, leaving CDR1 and CDR2 unanalyzed. Repertoire similarity ranging from roughly 0.11 to 0.85 was observed between tumors from the same patient, whereas almost no similarity was observed between different patients. Because bulk tumor TCR sequencing provided no spatial information, insight into HGSC tumor complexity and diversity was limited.

Sequencing was performed on tumor tissue. The V and J segments used are TRBV4-3 and TRBJ1-4, with an unclear D gene assignment. The clonotype was recovered from a human donor with high-grade serous ovarian cancer. The base sequence is TGCGCCAGCAGCCAAGAGACCGGAAATGAAAAACTGTTTTTT. Translation gives CASSQETGNEKLFF.